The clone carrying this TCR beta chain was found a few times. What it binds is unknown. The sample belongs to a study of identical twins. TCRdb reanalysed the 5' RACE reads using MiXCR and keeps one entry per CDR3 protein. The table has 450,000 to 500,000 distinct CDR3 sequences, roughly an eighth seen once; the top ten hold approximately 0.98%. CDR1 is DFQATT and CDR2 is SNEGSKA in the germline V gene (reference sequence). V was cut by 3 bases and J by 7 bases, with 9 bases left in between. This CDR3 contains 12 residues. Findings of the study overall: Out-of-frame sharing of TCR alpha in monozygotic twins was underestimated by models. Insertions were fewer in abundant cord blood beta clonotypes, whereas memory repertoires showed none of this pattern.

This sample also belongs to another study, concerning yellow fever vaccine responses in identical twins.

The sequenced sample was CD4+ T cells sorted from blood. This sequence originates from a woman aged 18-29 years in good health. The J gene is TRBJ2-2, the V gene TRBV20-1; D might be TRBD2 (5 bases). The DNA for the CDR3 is TGCAGTGCTAGTACGGGAATCGGGGAGCTGTTTTTT. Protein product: CSASTGIGELFF.